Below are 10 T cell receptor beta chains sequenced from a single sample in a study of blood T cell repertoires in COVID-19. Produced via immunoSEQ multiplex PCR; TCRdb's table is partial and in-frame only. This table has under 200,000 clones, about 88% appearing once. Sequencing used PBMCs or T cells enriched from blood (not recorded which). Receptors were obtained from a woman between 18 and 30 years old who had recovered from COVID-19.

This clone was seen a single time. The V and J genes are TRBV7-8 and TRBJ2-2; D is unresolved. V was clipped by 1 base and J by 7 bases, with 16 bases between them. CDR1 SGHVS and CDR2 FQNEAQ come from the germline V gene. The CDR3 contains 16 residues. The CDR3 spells CASSLVPASQVGELFF. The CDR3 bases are TGTGCCAGCAGCTTAGTACCAGCTTCTCAGGTCGGGGAGCTGTTTTTT.

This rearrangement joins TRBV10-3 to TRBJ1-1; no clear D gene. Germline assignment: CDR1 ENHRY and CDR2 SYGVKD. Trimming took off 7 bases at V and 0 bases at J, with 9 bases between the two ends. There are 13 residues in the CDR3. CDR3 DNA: TGTGCCATCACGGAGCGGATGAACACTGAAGCTTTCTTT. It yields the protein CAITERMNTEAFF.

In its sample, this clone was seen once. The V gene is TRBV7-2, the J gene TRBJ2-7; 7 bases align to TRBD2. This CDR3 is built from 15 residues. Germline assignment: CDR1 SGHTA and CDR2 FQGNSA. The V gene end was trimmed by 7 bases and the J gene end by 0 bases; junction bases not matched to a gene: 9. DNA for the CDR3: TGTGCCAGCACCTCACCTAGCGGCCCCTCCTACGAGCAGTACTTC. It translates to CASTSPSGPSYEQYF. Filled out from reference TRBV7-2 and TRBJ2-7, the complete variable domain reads GAGVSQSPSNKVTEKGKDVELRCDPISGHTALYWYRQSLGQGLEFLIYFQGNSAPDKSGLPSDRFSAERTGGSVSTLTIQRTQQEDSAVYLCASTSPSGPSYEQYFGPGTRLTVT.

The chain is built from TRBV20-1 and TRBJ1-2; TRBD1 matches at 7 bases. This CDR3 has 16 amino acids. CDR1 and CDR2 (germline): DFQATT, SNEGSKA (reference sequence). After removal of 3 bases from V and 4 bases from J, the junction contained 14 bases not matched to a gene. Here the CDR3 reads CSASGIPARGVYGYTF. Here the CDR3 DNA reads TGCAGTGCTAGTGGGATTCCAGCCAGGGGGGTCTATGGCTACACCTTC.

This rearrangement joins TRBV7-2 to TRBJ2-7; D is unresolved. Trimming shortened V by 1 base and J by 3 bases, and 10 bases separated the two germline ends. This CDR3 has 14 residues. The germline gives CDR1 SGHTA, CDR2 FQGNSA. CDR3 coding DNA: TGTGCCAGCAGCTTAGGAGACAATGGCTACGAGCAGTACTTC. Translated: CASSLGDNGYEQYF.

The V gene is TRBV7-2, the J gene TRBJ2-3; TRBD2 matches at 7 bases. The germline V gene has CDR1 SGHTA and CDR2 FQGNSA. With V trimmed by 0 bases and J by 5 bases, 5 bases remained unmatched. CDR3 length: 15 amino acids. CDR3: CASSLALGGRDTQYF. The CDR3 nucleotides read TGTGCCAGCAGCTTAGCGCTCGGGGGGAGAGATACGCAGTATTTT.

CDR3 DNA: TGTGCTAGTGGTTTGGTACTCCAGGGCAGAACTAACTATGGCTACACCTTC. It codes for CASGLVLQGRTNYGYTF. V gene TRBV12-5 combines with J gene TRBJ1-2, with a possible D match to TRBD1 (5 bases). Trimming removed 0 bases from V and 0 bases from J, with 14 bases in between. This CDR3 has 17 amino acids. Germline lookup yields CDR1 LGHNT and CDR2 FRNRAP.

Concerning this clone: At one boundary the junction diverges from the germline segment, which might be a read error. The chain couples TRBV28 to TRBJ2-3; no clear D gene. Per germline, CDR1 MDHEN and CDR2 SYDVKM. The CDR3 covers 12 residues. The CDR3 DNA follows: TGTGCCAGCAGCTTATTGACAAATACGCAGTATTTT. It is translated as CASSLLTNTQYF. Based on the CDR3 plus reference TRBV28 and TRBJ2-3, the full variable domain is DVKVTQSSRYLVKRTGEKVFLECVQDMDHENMFWYRQDPGLGLRLIYFSYDVKMKEKGDIPEGYSVSREKKERFSLILESASTNQTSMYLCASSLLTNTQYFGPGTRLTVL.

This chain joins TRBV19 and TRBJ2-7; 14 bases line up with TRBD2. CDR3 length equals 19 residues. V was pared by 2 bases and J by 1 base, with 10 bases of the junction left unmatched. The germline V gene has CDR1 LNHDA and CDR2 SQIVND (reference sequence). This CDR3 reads CASSIRAGLAGEQSYEQYF. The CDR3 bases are TGTGCCAGTAGTATACGGGCGGGACTAGCGGGAGAGCAGTCCTACGAGCAGTACTTC.

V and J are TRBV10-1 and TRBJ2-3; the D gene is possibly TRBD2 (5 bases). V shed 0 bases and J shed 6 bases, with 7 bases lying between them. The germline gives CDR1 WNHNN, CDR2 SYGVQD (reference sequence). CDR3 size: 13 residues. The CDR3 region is CASSESPSDTQYF. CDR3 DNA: TGCGCCAGCAGTGAGTCTCCTAGCGATACGCAGTATTTT.